The 30 T cell receptor beta chains listed next were all sequenced from one sample in a study of PD-1 blockade in mismatch repair-deficient tumors. TCRdb's table, derived via immunoSEQ multiplex PCR, lists solely in-frame clones and lacks some. The sample lists roughly 15,000 clones, around 82% seen once, with nearly 3.5% in the top ten. The sample here was PBMCs, taken 4 weeks after starting pembrolizumab. All receptors derive from an adult with mismatch repair-deficient cancer.

The V call is TRBV7-6, the J call TRBJ2-5; the match to TRBD2 covers 8 bases. CDR1 is SGHVS, CDR2 FNYEAQ, per germline. The CDR3 covers 16 residues. With V trimmed by 2 bases and J by 7 bases, 12 bases remained unmatched. The DNA of the CDR3 is TGTGCCAGCAGCTTACTAGCGGGTGTTGTTTCGGGGACCCAGTACTTC. Its protein product is CASSLLAGVVSGTQYF.

CDR3 in DNA: TGTGCCAGCAGATCGCCTGGACAGGGGGTCACCGGGGAGCTGTTTTTT. Residues: CASRSPGQGVTGELFF. V and J are TRBV7-3 and TRBJ2-2; 10 bases are shared with TRBD1. CDR3 length: 16 amino acids. Germline assignment: CDR1 SGHTA and CDR2 FQGTGA. V was clipped by 6 bases and J by 4 bases; unmatched bases: 8.

The CDR3 protein is CASSFVWGGTEAFF. The CDR3 DNA reads as TGCGCCAGCAGCTTTGTTTGGGGAGGGACTGAAGCTTTCTTT. The chain joins TRBV5-1 to TRBJ1-1; D is uncertain. Trimming stripped 2 bases from V and 5 bases from J, with 13 bases between. CDR1 is SGHRS and CDR2 is YFSETQ in the germline V gene. This CDR3 contains 14 residues.

The CDR3: CASSLSDWYEQYF. The CDR3, as DNA: TGTGCCAGCAGCCTATCAGACTGGTACGAGCAGTACTTC. The V and J genes are TRBV28 and TRBJ2-7; D not resolved. V was shortened by 6 bases and J by 4 bases, with 13 bases between the two germline ends. The length of the CDR3 is 13 residues. Germline CDR1 and CDR2: MDHEN and SYDVKM.

The V call is TRBV15, the J call TRBJ2-1; tentatively, D is TRBD2 (6 bases). Germline V gene data show CDR1 as LNHNV and CDR2 as YYDKDF (reference sequence). V lost 0 bases to trimming and J lost 8 bases, with 8 bases between them. This CDR3 comprises 13 residues. The CDR3 nucleotides are TGTGCCACCAGCAGAGATAGGGACTATGAGCAGTTCTTC. This translates into CATSRDRDYEQFF.

This rearrangement joins TRBV6-5 to TRBJ2-7; 7 bases align to TRBD2. There are 15 residues in the CDR3. The germline V gene has CDR1 MNHEY and CDR2 SVGAGI. Trimming removed 3 bases from V and 5 bases from J; junction bases left unmatched: 10. The CDR3 loop reads CASSYKVGGPHEQYF. CDR3 DNA: TGTGCCAGCAGTTATAAGGTGGGAGGGCCCCACGAGCAGTACTTC.

In its sample, this clone ranks as medium-sized. The V gene is TRBV11-1, the J gene TRBJ2-7; possible D gene TRBD2, 6 bases. CDR1 SGHAT and CDR2 FQDESV come from the germline V gene (reference sequence). The CDR3 has 14 residues. V was clipped by 5 bases and J by 5 bases, with 16 bases between them. As DNA, the CDR3 is TGTGCCAGCAGCGCTGGGACTCCTTGGGACGAGCAGTACTTC. Its protein product is CASSAGTPWDEQYF.

This chain links TRBV2 with TRBJ1-1, with 8 bases that match TRBD1. This CDR3 region has 12 residues. The V gene end was trimmed by 6 bases and the J gene end by 4 bases; junction bases not matched to a gene: 1. Germline V lookup: CDR1 SNHLY, CDR2 FYNNEI. The CDR3 reads CASRDRGTEAFF. DNA of the CDR3: TGTGCCAGCAGAGACAGGGGCACTGAAGCTTTCTTT.

The rearrangement uses TRBV5-1 and TRBJ2-1; D is ambiguous. Germline assignment: CDR1 SGHRS and CDR2 YFSETQ. V lost 2 bases to trimming and J lost 5 bases, with 11 bases between them. CDR3 size: 14 residues. DNA for the CDR3: TGCGCCAGCAGCTTTTCCATGGGCAACAATGAGCAGTTCTTC. Translation gives CASSFSMGNNEQFF.

Note on this clone: The same CDR3 also results from other DNA sequences found in this sample. CDR3 sequence: CASSESGSSYNEQFF. The CDR3 DNA reads TGTGCCAGCAGTGAATCCGGGAGCTCCTACAATGAGCAGTTCTTC. The chain uses TRBV6-1 and TRBJ2-1, with a possible D match to TRBD2 (6 bases). This CDR3 has 15 residues. The germline V gene encodes CDR1 MNHNS and CDR2 SASEGT. Trimming cost V 2 bases and J 0 bases, with 8 bases left between them.

The J gene is TRBJ2-5, the V gene TRBV5-1, with D uncertain. This CDR3 comprises 12 residues. V lost 4 bases to trimming and J lost 0 bases, with 4 bases between them. Germline V CDR1 and CDR2: SGHRS, YFSETQ. CDR3: CASSPYQETQYF. The DNA for the CDR3 is TGCGCCAGCAGCCCGTACCAAGAGACCCAGTACTTC.

This clone turned up a few times. V and J are TRBV7-3 and TRBJ2-7; TRBD2 might be the D (5 bases). Germline lookup yields CDR1 SGHTA and CDR2 FQGTGA. Trimming left V 3 bases short and J 0 bases short, with 12 bases between. The CDR3 runs to 15 residues. CDR3 coding DNA: TGTGCCAGCAGCTTCGACCGGGAAACCTCCTACGAGCAGTACTTC. As protein: CASSFDRETSYEQYF.

The V call is TRBV6-5, the J call TRBJ1-5; 7 bases are a match to TRBD1. V lost 5 bases to trimming and J lost 7 bases; unmatched junction nucleotides: 2. CDR3 length: 12 residues. Germline V CDR1 and CDR2: MNHEY, SVGAGI. The CDR3 is CASSEQGQPQHF. The CDR3 DNA is TGTGCCAGCAGTGAACAGGGGCAGCCCCAGCATTTT.

The V and J genes are TRBV7-9 and TRBJ2-7; D unresolved. The germline CDR1 and CDR2 sequences are SEHNR and FQNEAQ (reference sequence). CDR3 length: 15 amino acids. V lost 5 bases, J lost 6 bases, and 20 bases lay in between. The CDR3 sequence: CASSRSANPSAEQYF. The DNA for the CDR3 is TGTGCCAGCAGCCGAAGCGCCAACCCCTCCGCCGAGCAGTACTTC.

This clone was seen only once. The CDR3 nucleotides are TGCGCCAGCAGCCTGGAGGGGTCTGGAAACACCATATATTTT. Protein product: CASSLEGSGNTIYF. The rearrangement joins TRBV5-1 to TRBJ1-3; tentatively, D is TRBD1 (5 bases). The ends were cut back, 4 bases at V and 1 base at J, with 9 bases in the middle. CDR3 length equals 14 residues. Germline V gene sequence: CDR1 SGHRS, CDR2 YFSETQ.

V gene TRBV7-8 combines with J gene TRBJ1-6; D gene unclear. With 1 base removed from V and 11 bases from J, the gap between germline ends came to 6 bases. The CDR3 is made up of 12 amino acids. Germline CDR1 reads SGHVS; CDR2 reads FQNEAQ. The CDR3 DNA follows: TGTGCCAGCAGCTTAGGGGAGACACCCCTCCACTTT. It is translated as CASSLGETPLHF.

The J gene is TRBJ2-7, the V gene TRBV6-4, with 9 bases aligning to TRBD1. The CDR3 contains 15 residues. The germline V gene encodes CDR1 MRHNA and CDR2 SNTAGT. With V trimmed by 5 bases and J by 2 bases, 7 bases remained unmatched. The CDR3: CASSNPDRGTYEQYF. The CDR3, as DNA: TGTGCCAGCAGTAACCCGGACAGGGGAACCTACGAGCAGTACTTC.

The chain combines TRBV13 with TRBJ2-5; D remains ambiguous. The assigned J gene may be wrong: the sequence end matches TRBJ2-7 better. This CDR3 is 13 amino acids long. The germline CDR1 and CDR2 sequences are PRHDT and FYEKMQ (reference sequence). CDR3 in amino acids: CASSLLSSYEQYF. In DNA, the CDR3 is TGTGCCAGCAGCTTACTAAGTTCCTACGAGCAGTACTTC.

This clone was seen a handful of times. The CDR3: CASSALAGAVDEQFF. The CDR3 nucleotides are TGCGCCAGCAGCGCCCTAGCGGGAGCGGTTGATGAGCAGTTCTTC. This chain joins TRBV10-2 and TRBJ2-1; 10 positions agree with TRBD2. Germline CDR1 WSHSY, CDR2 SAAADI. V dropped 6 bases and J dropped 8; count of bases not matched to a gene: 10. The CDR3 has 15 amino acids.

The chain uses TRBV6-5 and TRBJ2-2; TRBD1 agrees at 7 bases. The CDR3 covers 15 residues. CDR1 is MNHEY and CDR2 is SVGAGI in the germline V gene. The V segment lost 2 bases and the J segment 1 base; nucleotides outside the gene matches: 1. The CDR3 sequence is CASSYRQGNTGELFF. CDR3 nucleotide sequence: TGTGCCAGCAGTTACCGACAGGGGAACACCGGGGAGCTGTTTTTT.

This rearrangement joins TRBV11-3 to TRBJ2-1, with TRBD1 identical over 8 bases. The CDR3 sequence is 13 residues long. V was pared by 3 bases and J by 9 bases, with 4 bases of the junction left unmatched. Germline CDR1 and CDR2: SGHNT and YENEEA. The CDR3 DNA follows: TGTGCCAGCAGCTTGGTACAGGGGGTTGAGCAGTTCTTC. Amino acid sequence: CASSLVQGVEQFF. Full variable domain (missing parts from reference TRBV11-3 and TRBJ2-1): EAGVVQSPRYKIIEKKQPVAFWCNPISGHNTLYWYLQNLGQGPELLIRYENEEAVDDSQLPKDRFSAERLKGVDSTLKIQPAELGDSAVYLCASSLVQGVEQFFGPGTRLTVL.

The chain carries TRBV5-1 and TRBJ1-1; 9 positions agree with TRBD1. Germline CDR1 SGHRS, CDR2 YFSETQ. V lost 4 bases to trimming and J lost 0 bases; unmatched junction nucleotides: 1. The CDR3 has 14 residues. The CDR3 DNA follows: TGCGCCAGCAGCGGACAGGGGATGAACACTGAAGCTTTCTTT. It yields the protein CASSGQGMNTEAFF.

V is TRBV25-1 and J is TRBJ2-3; D may be TRBD2 (6 bases). This CDR3 comprises 14 residues. V shed 7 bases and J shed 1 base, with 12 bases lying between them. Per the germline V gene, CDR1 is MGHDK and CDR2 is SYGVNS. The CDR3 sequence: CASTDGGGTDTQYF. Here the CDR3 DNA reads TGTGCCAGCACCGACGGGGGTGGCACAGATACGCAGTATTTT. The full variable domain, completed using reference TRBV25-1 and TRBJ2-3, is EADIYQTPRYLVIGTGKKITLECSQTMGHDKMYWYQQDPGMELHLIHYSYGVNSTEKGDLSSESTVSRIRTEHFPLTLESARPSHTSQYLCASTDGGGTDTQYFGPGTRLTVL.

The chain carries TRBV28 and TRBJ1-5; no clear D. Germline V gene data show CDR1 as MDHEN and CDR2 as SYDVKM. Deletions cut 8 bases from V and 3 bases from J, with 8 bases between. The CDR3 has 12 amino acids. The CDR3 bases are TGTGCCAGCCAGTCGAACAATCAGCCCCAGCATTTT. Translation: CASQSNNQPQHF.

The chain links TRBV4-1 to TRBJ2-4; 8 nucleotides line up with TRBD1. CDR1 and CDR2 (germline): MGHRA, YSYEKL. Unmatched junction bases numbered 8, after V lost 3 bases and J lost 7 bases. The CDR3 is 15 residues long. CDR3: CASSHPGQGRNIQYF. CDR3 in DNA: TGCGCCAGCAGCCATCCAGGACAGGGACGGAACATTCAGTACTTC.

The chain joins TRBV28 to TRBJ2-1; 8 bases fit TRBD2. The CDR3 is made up of 15 amino acids. The J segment lost 9 bases and the V segment lost 3 bases, leaving 10 bases of the junction unmatched. The germline V gene has CDR1 MDHEN and CDR2 SYDVKM. CDR3 region: CASSFLSREGGEQFF. As DNA, the CDR3 is TGTGCCAGCAGTTTTCTGAGTCGGGAGGGAGGTGAGCAGTTCTTC.

This clone occurred once. The chain links TRBV29-1 to TRBJ2-5; TRBD2 matches 9 bases. V shed 5 bases, J shed 5 bases, and the junction held 6 bases outside the gene matches. The CDR3 is 13 residues long. Germline V gene sequence: CDR1 SQVTM, CDR2 ANQGSEA. The CDR3 sequence: CSVRAGGGETQYF. For the CDR3, the DNA is TGCAGCGTTCGGGCGGGAGGGGGGGAGACCCAGTACTTC.

The CDR3 DNA reads as TGTGCCAGCAGCATCTGCCCCGAGTGTCAGCCCCAGCATTTT. Translation: CASSICPECQPQHF. The chain has TRBV9 and TRBJ1-5; unclear D gene. CDR1 and CDR2 (germline): SGDLS, YYNGEE. Trimming removed 4 bases from V and 6 bases from J, with 14 bases in between. The CDR3 consists of 14 residues.

This chain joins TRBV9 and TRBJ2-1, with 8 bases aligning to TRBD2. CDR3 size: 14 residues. V gave up 2 bases and J gave up 6 bases; unmatched junction bases: 4. Germline V gene lookup returns CDR1 SGDLS and CDR2 YYNGEE. The DNA of the CDR3 is TGTGCCAGCAGCGTTAGCGGGACCCCCAATGAGCAGTTCTTC. Amino acids: CASSVSGTPNEQFF. The whole variable domain, remainder taken from reference TRBV9 and TRBJ2-1, is DSGVTQTPKHLITATGQRVTLRCSPRSGDLSVYWYQQSLDQGLQFLIQYYNGEERAKGNILERFSAQQFPDLHSELNLSSLELGDSALYFCASSVSGTPNEQFFGPGTRLTVL.

The chain combines TRBV6-5 with TRBJ2-2; D is possibly TRBD2 (6 bases). Trimming took off 5 bases at V and 5 bases at J, with 15 bases between the two ends. This CDR3 has 15 amino acids. Germline CDR1 is MNHEY and CDR2 is SVGAGI. The CDR3 DNA sequence: TGTGCCAGCAGTCCGGGGAGGACTCTAACCGGGGAGCTGTTTTTT. Translation gives CASSPGRTLTGELFF.